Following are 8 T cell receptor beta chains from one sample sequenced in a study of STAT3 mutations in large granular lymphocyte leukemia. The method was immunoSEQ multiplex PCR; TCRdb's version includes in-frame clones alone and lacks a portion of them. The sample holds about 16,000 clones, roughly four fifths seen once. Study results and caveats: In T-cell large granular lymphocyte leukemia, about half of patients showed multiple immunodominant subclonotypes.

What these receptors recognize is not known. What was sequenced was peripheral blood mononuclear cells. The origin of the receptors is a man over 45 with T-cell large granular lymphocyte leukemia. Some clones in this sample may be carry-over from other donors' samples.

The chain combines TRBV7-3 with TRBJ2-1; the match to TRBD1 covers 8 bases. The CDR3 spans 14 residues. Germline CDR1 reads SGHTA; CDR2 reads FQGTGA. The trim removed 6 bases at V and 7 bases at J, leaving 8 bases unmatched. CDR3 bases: TGTGCCAGCAGGATTCAAGGACAGGGAAATGAGCAGTTCTTC. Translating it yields CASRIQGQGNEQFF.

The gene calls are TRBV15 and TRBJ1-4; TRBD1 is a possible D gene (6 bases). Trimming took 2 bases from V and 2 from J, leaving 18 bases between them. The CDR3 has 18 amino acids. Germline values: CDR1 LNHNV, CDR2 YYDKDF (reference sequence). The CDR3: CATSRTTGSGYTNEKLFF. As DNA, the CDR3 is TGTGCCACCAGCAGAACGACAGGATCGGGTTATACTAATGAAAAACTGTTTTTT. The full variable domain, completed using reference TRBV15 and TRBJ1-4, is DAMVIQNPRYQVTQFGKPVTLSCSQTLNHNVMYWYQQKSSQAPKLLFHYYDKDFNNEADTPDNFQSRRPNTSFCFLDIRSPGLGDTAMYLCATSRTTGSGYTNEKLFFGSGTQLSVL.

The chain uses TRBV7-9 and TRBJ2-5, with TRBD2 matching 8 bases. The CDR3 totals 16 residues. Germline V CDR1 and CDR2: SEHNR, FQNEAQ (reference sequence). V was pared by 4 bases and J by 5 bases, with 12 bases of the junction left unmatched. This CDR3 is CASSSVAGGMGETQYF. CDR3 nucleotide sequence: TGTGCCAGCAGCTCGGTGGCGGGGGGCATGGGGGAGACCCAGTACTTC.

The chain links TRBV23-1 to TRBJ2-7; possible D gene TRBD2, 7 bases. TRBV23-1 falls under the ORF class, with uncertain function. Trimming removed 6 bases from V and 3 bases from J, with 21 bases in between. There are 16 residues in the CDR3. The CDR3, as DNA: TGCGCCAGCAGCCTCTCCAGTAGGGGGGGAAACTACGAGCAGTACTTC. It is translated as CASSLSSRGGNYEQYF.

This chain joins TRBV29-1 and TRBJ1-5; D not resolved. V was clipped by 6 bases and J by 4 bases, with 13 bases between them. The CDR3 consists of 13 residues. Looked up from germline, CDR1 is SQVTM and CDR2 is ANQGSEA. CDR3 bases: TGCAGCGTGGTTCAGTCACCTAATCAGCCCCAGCATTTT. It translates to CSVVQSPNQPQHF.

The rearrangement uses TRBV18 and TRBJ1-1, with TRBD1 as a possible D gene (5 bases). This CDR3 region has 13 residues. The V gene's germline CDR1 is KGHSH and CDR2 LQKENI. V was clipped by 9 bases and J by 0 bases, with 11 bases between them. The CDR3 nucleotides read TGTGCCAGTCGCGGGACTCTGAACACTGAAGCTTTCTTT. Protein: CASRGTLNTEAFF.

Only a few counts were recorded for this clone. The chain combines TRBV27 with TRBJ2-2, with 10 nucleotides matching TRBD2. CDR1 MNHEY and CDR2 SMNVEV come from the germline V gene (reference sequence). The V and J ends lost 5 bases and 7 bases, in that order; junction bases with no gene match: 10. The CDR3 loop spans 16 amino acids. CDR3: CASSPYLAGEGGELFF. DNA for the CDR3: TGTGCCAGCAGTCCATATCTAGCGGGGGAGGGCGGGGAGCTGTTTTTT.

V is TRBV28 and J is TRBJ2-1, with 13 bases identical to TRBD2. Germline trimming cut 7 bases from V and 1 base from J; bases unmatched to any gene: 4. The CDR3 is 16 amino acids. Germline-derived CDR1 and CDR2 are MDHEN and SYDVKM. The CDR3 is CASKLAGGPSYNEQFF. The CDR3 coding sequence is TGTGCCAGCAAACTAGCGGGAGGGCCGTCCTACAATGAGCAGTTCTTC.